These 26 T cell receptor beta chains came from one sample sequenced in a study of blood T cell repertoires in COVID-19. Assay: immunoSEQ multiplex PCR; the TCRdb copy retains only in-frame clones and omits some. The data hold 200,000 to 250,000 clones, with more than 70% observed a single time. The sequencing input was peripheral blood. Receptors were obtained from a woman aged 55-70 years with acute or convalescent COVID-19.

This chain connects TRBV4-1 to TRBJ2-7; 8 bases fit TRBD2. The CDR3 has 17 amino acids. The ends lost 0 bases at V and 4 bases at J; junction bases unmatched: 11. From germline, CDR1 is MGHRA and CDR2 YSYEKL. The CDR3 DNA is TGCGCCAGCAGCCAAGATCCGTCTCAGCGGGGGCGGTACGAGCAGTACTTC. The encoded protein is CASSQDPSQRGRYEQYF.

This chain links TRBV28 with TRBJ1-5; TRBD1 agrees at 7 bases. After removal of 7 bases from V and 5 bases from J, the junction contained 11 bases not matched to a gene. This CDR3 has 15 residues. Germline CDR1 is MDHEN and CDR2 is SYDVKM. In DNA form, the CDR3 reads TGTGCCAGCAATCCAATCAGGGGGATGGATCAGCCCCAGCATTTT. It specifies CASNPIRGMDQPQHF.

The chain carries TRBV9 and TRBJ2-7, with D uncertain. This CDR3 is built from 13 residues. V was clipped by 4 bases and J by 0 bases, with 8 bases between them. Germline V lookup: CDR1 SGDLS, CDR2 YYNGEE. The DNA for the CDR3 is TGTGCCAGCAGCCCCCACATCTCCTACGAGCAGTACTTC. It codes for CASSPHISYEQYF.

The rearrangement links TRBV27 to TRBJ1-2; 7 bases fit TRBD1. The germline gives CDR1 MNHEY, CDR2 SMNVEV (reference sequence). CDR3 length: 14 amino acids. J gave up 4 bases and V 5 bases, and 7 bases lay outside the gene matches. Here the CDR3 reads CASSLRTGSYGYTF. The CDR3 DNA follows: TGTGCCAGCAGTCTCCGGACAGGATCCTATGGCTACACCTTC.

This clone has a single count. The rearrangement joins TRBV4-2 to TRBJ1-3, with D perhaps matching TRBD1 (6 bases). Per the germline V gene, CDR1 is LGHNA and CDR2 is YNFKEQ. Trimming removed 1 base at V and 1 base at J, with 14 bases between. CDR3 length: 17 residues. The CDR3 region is CASSQGTGRRSGNTIYF. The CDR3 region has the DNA TGTGCCAGCAGCCAAGGAACAGGGCGGAGGTCTGGAAACACCATATATTTT.

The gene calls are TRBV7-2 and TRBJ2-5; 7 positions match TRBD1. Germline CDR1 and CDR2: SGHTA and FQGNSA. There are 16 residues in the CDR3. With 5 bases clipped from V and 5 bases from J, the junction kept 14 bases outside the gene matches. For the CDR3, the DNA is TGTGCCAGCAGCCCATACAACAGGGGCGGTTTGGAGACCCAGTACTTC. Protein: CASSPYNRGGLETQYF.

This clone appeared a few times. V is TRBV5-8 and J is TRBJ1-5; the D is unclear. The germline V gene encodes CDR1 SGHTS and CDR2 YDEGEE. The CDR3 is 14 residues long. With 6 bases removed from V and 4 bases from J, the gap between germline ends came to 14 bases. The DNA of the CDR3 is TGTGCCAGCACAGCCACCCGAGGGAATCAGCCCCAGCATTTT. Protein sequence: CASTATRGNQPQHF.

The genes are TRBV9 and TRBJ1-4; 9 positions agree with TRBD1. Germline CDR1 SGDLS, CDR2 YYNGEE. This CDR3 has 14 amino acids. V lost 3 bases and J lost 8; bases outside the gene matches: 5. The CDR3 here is CASSEDRGKEKLFF. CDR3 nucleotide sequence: TGTGCCAGCAGCGAGGACAGGGGAAAAGAAAAACTGTTTTTT.

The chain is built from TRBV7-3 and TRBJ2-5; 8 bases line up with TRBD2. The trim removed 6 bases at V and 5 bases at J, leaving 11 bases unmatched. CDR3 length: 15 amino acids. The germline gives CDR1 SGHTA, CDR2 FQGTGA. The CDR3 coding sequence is TGTGCCAGCAGTCTTAGCGGGGCAAGGGCGGAGACCCAGTACTTC. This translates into CASSLSGARAETQYF. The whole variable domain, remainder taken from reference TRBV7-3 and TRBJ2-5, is GAGVSQTPSNKVTEKGKYVELRCDPISGHTALYWYRQSLGQGPEFLIYFQGTGAADDSGLPNDRFFAVRPEGSVSTLKIQRTERGDSAVYLCASSLSGARAETQYFGPGTRLLVL.

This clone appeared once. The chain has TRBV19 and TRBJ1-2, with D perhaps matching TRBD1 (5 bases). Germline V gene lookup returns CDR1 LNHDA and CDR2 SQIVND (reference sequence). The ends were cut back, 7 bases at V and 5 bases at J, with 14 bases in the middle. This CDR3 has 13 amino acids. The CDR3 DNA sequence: TGTGCCAGTACAAGAAACGGGGGGTATGGCTACACCTTC. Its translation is CASTRNGGYGYTF.

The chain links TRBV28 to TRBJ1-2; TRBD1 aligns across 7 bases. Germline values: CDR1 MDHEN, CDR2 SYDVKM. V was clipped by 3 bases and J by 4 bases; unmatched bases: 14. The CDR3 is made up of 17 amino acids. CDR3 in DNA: TGTGCCAGCAGTTTTTATGGCGGACGGACAGGAGCCTATGGCTACACCTTC. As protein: CASSFYGGRTGAYGYTF.

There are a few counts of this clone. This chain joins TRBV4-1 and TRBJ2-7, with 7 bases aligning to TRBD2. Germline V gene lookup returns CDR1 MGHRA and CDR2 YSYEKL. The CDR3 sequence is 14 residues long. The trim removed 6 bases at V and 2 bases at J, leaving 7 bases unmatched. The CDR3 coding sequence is TGCGCCAGCAGTCCAGCGGGACTCACCTACGAGCAGTACTTC. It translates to CASSPAGLTYEQYF.

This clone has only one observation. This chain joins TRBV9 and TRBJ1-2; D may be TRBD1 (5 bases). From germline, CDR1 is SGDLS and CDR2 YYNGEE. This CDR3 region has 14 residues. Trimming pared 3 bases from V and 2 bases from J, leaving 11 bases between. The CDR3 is CASSADQGNYGYTF. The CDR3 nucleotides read TGTGCCAGCAGCGCCGACCAGGGAAACTATGGCTACACCTTC. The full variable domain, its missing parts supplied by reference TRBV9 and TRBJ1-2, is DSGVTQTPKHLITATGQRVTLRCSPRSGDLSVYWYQQSLDQGLQFLIQYYNGEERAKGNILERFSAQQFPDLHSELNLSSLELGDSALYFCASSADQGNYGYTFGSGTRLTVV.

The CDR3 sequence: CSVERGVGLYGYTF. The CDR3 DNA reads TGCAGCGTTGAACGGGGAGTTGGGCTCTATGGCTACACCTTC. The V call is TRBV29-1, the J call TRBJ1-2; unclear D gene. The germline V gene has CDR1 SQVTM and CDR2 ANQGSEA. Between the trimmed V and J ends, which lost 2 bases and 4 bases, there was a span of 14 bases. The CDR3 extends over 14 amino acids.

CDR3 loop: CAWSFSAAETQYF. CDR3 nucleotide sequence: TGTGCCTGGAGTTTTAGTGCCGCGGAGACCCAGTACTTC. The rearrangement links TRBV30 to TRBJ2-5; D uncertain. With 2 bases removed from V and 5 bases from J, the gap between germline ends came to 12 bases. This CDR3 has 13 residues. The germline V gene encodes CDR1 GTSNPN and CDR2 SVGIG (reference sequence).

CDR3 residues: CAWSWDTGYNEQFF. The DNA of the CDR3 is TGTGCCTGGAGTTGGGATACAGGGTACAATGAGCAGTTCTTC. V gene TRBV30 combines with J gene TRBJ2-1; D is perhaps TRBD1 (6 bases). The CDR3 spans 14 residues. CDR1 is GTSNPN and CDR2 is SVGIG in the germline V gene (reference sequence). V dropped 2 bases and J dropped 4 bases, with 12 bases sitting between them.

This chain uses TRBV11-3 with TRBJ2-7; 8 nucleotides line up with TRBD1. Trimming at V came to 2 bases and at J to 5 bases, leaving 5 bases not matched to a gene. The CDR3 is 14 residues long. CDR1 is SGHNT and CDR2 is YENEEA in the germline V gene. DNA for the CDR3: TGTGCCAGCAGCTTAAACAGGGGGTCCCACGAGCAGTACTTC. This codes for CASSLNRGSHEQYF.

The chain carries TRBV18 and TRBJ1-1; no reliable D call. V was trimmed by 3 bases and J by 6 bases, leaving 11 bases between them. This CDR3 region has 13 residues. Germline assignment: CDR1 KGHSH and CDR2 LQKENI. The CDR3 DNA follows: TGTGCCAGCTCACCCCGGGGTTTCCCTGAAGCTTTCTTT. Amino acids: CASSPRGFPEAFF.

CDR3 protein: CASSFSRTYEQYF. DNA of the CDR3: TGTGCCAGCAGTTTTTCTCGTACCTACGAGCAGTACTTC. This chain joins TRBV12-3 or TRBV12-4 and TRBJ2-7, with D unclear. V was pared by 3 bases and J by 2 bases, with 8 bases between. This CDR3 region has 13 residues.

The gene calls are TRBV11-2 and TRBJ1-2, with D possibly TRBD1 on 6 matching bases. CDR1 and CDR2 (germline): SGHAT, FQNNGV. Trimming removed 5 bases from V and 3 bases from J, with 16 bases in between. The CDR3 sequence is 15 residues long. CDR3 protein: CASSPQGVGYYGYTF. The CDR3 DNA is TGTGCCAGCAGCCCACAGGGAGTTGGGTACTATGGCTACACCTTC.

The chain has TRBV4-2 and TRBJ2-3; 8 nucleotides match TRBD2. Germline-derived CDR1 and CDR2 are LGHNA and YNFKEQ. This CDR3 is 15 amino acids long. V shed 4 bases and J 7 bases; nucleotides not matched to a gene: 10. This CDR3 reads CASSPQAGVSYTQYF. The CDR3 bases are TGTGCCAGCAGCCCGCAAGCGGGAGTGTCGTATACGCAGTATTTT.

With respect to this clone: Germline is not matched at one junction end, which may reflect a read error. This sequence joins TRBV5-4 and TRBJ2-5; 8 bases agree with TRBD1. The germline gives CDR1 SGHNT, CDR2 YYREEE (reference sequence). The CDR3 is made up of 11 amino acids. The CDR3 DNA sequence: TGTGCCCGCAGGGGGCCAGAGACCCAGTACTTC. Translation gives CARRGPETQYF.

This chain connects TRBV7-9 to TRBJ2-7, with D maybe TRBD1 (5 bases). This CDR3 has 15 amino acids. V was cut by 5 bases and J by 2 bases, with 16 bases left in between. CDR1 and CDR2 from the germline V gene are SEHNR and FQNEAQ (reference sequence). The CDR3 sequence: CASSPLGEGTYEQYF. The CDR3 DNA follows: TGTGCCAGCAGCCCCCTAGGGGAAGGGACCTACGAGCAGTACTTC.

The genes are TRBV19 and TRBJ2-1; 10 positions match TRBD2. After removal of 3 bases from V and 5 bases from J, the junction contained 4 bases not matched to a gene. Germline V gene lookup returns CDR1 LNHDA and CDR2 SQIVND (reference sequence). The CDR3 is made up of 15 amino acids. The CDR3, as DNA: TGTGCCAGTAGTATCAGGCTAGCGGGGGACAATGAGCAGTTCTTC. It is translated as CASSIRLAGDNEQFF.

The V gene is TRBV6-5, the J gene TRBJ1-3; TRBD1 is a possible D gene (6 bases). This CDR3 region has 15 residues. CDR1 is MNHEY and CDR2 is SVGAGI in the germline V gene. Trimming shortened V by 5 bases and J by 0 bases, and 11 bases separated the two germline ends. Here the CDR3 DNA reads TGTGCCAGCAGTCCCGGGACAAGCTCTGGAAACACCATATATTTT. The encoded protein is CASSPGTSSGNTIYF.

In DNA form, the CDR3 reads TGTGCCAGCAGCTTGATCACGACAGGACCATCAGAGCAGTACTTC. This gives the protein CASSLITTGPSEQYF. V usage is TRBV5-4 and J usage is TRBJ2-7; TRBD1 might be the D (6 bases). The length of the CDR3 is 15 residues. V shed 1 base and J shed 7 bases, with 18 bases lying between them. The germline V gene has CDR1 SGHNT and CDR2 YYREEE (reference sequence).